The sequence of this TCR beta chain was determined in a study of shared clonotypes between healthy human individuals. The CDR3 consists of 14 residues. The V gene's germline CDR1 is MDHEN and CDR2 SYDVKM. Losses at the gene ends were 6 bases for V and 8 bases for J; bases not matched to a gene: 12. A few counts support this clone. What it binds is unknown. Splitting of each subset's genomic DNA was done evenly across several immunoSEQ plates. Profiling relied on immunoSEQ multiplex PCR, and the TCRdb table lists in-frame clones only, not all of them. The table lists 550,000 to 700,000 clones, less than 80% of them singletons. Findings and limits, study-wide: Naive subsets tended to show greater estimated richness than memory subsets.

The chain carries TRBV28 and TRBJ1-2; TRBD1 matches at 7 bases. Sequencing was performed on memory CD4+ T cells sorted from blood. Subset reported: CD45RA-negative fraction. The source is a woman in her 30s in good health. CDR3 sequence: CASSRGQSHMGYTF. Written as DNA, the CDR3 is TGTGCCAGCAGCCGGGGACAGTCCCATATGGGCTACACCTTC.